The 19 T cell receptor beta chains given below trace back to one sample, sequenced in a study of blood T cell repertoires in COVID-19 (dated by TCRdb to 2020 to 2021). The library relied on the immunoSEQ multiplex PCR assay. What TCRdb holds here is the immuneACCESS table cut down to in-frame rearrangements. Part of the clones is not present; checked against another copy, under half of the missing clones reflect an unresolved V gene, and the others are unexplained. For this sample the table gives over 65,000 clones, of which approximately 90% were detected only once. The ten top clones hold roughly 1.2% of the sample. Sequenced sample: peripheral blood. The receptors come from a woman aged 60 to 75 with acute or convalescent COVID-19.

This clone was counted once. The V call is TRBV5-3, the J call TRBJ1-3; D ambiguous. TRBV5-3 is known as an ORF, though its function is uncertain. V shed 0 bases and J shed 4 bases, with 5 bases lying between them. The CDR3 runs to 13 residues. The CDR3 is CARSLGPGNTIYF. The DNA for the CDR3 is TGTGCCAGAAGCTTGGGGCCAGGAAACACCATATATTTT.

The V and J genes are TRBV6-1 and TRBJ1-6, with D possibly matching TRBD1 (5 bases). The V and J ends lost 2 bases and 5 bases respectively, with 10 bases between them. Germline-derived CDR1 and CDR2 are MNHNS and SASEGT. The CDR3 has 15 residues. The CDR3: CASSELGVDNSPLHF. CDR3 bases: TGTGCCAGCAGTGAATTAGGGGTCGATAATTCACCCCTCCACTTT.

This chain joins TRBV19 and TRBJ2-3; TRBD2 is a possible D gene (5 bases). Deletions cut 3 bases from V and 0 bases from J, with 13 bases between. The CDR3 runs 16 residues. CDR1 and CDR2 from the germline V gene are LNHDA and SQIVND (reference sequence). The CDR3 DNA sequence: TGTGCCAGTAGTATGGAAAGACGGAGGAGCACAGATACGCAGTATTTT. Amino acid sequence: CASSMERRRSTDTQYF.

The genes are TRBV18 and TRBJ1-2; TRBD1 matches 7 bases. V was pared by 2 bases and J by 6 bases, with 9 bases of the junction left unmatched. The CDR3 covers 15 residues. Germline V CDR1 and CDR2: KGHSH, LQKENI. The CDR3 sequence: CASSPSAGGVDGYTF. The DNA for the CDR3 is TGTGCCAGCTCACCATCGGCAGGGGGTGTAGATGGCTACACCTTC.

The V gene is TRBV4-2, the J gene TRBJ1-6; no clear D gene. In germline, CDR1 is LGHNA, CDR2 YNFKEQ. Trimming took off 2 bases at V and 7 bases at J, with 15 bases between the two ends. This CDR3 has 16 residues. CDR3 nucleotides: TGTGCCAGCAGCCAATCGCCGCCGGGAGTCAATTCACCCCTCCACTTT. It yields the protein CASSQSPPGVNSPLHF.

Here the CDR3 DNA reads TGTGCCAGCAGCCCCCGACTAGCGGGGGGTCGGGATACGCAGTATTTT. Translated, it gives CASSPRLAGGRDTQYF. This rearrangement joins TRBV9 to TRBJ2-3, with TRBD2 matching 13 bases. V lost 4 bases and J lost 6; bases outside the gene matches: 8. The length of the CDR3 is 16 residues. In germline, CDR1 is SGDLS, CDR2 YYNGEE. The full variable domain, its missing parts supplied by reference TRBV9 and TRBJ2-3, is DSGVTQTPKHLITATGQRVTLRCSPRSGDLSVYWYQQSLDQGLQFLIQYYNGEERAKGNILERFSAQQFPDLHSELNLSSLELGDSALYFCASSPRLAGGRDTQYFGPGTRLTVL.

The chain uses TRBV24-1 and TRBJ2-2; 10 nucleotides line up with TRBD1. J lost 0 bases, V lost 12 bases, and 3 bases had no gene match. The CDR3 consists of 14 residues. Germline CDR1 KGHDR, CDR2 SFDVKD. CDR3 region: CAAGTGANTGELFF. CDR3 nucleotides: TGTGCCGCCGGGACAGGGGCGAACACCGGGGAGCTGTTTTTT.

This chain joins TRBV3-1 (or the pseudogene TRBV3-2) and TRBJ2-1, with TRBD1 matching 11 bases. Germline V gives CDR1 LGHDT, CDR2 YNNKEL (reference sequence). J lost 6 bases, V lost 4 bases, and 5 bases had no gene match. CDR3 length: 15 amino acids. This chain's CDR3 is CASSRRTGGLNEQFF. CDR3 bases: TGTGCCAGCAGCCGGCGGACAGGGGGCCTCAATGAGCAGTTCTTC.

This chain joins TRBV11-2 and TRBJ1-5; a possible D gene is TRBD1 (5 bases). CDR3 size: 15 residues. V lost 1 base, J lost 2 bases, and 9 bases lay in between. From germline, CDR1 is SGHAT and CDR2 FQNNGV. The DNA of the CDR3 is TGTGCCAGCAGCTTAGTTGCAGGGCGCAATCAGCCCCAGCATTTT. Translating it yields CASSLVAGRNQPQHF.

V and J are TRBV7-5 and TRBJ2-2; TRBD1, the table's D call, was not compared with the DNA. TRBV7-5 is deemed a pseudogene. The CDR3 totals 20 residues. CDR3 protein: CVRSKTNTGFVYANTGELFF. CDR3 DNA: TGTGTCAGAAGCAAAACGAACACAGGGTTCGTGTACGCGAACACCGGGGAGCTGTTTTTT.

The chain is built from TRBV12-5 and TRBJ2-5, with a possible D match to TRBD2 (6 bases). The CDR3 length is 17 residues. The germline gives CDR1 LGHNT, CDR2 FRNRAP. With 0 bases removed from V and 4 bases from J, the gap between germline ends came to 18 bases. This chain's CDR3 is CASGLVLTSEGSETQYF. The CDR3 DNA reads TGTGCTAGTGGTTTGGTCCTGACTAGTGAGGGGTCAGAGACCCAGTACTTC.

The rearrangement links TRBV5-6 to TRBJ1-2; TRBD1 is a possible D gene (5 bases). The CDR3 is made up of 14 amino acids. V lost 0 bases to trimming and J lost 1 base, with 7 bases between them. Per germline, CDR1 SGHDT and CDR2 YYEEEE. The CDR3 sequence is CASSLARVNYGYTF. The CDR3 DNA is TGTGCCAGCAGCTTGGCCAGGGTTAACTATGGCTACACCTTC.

This sequence joins TRBV10-3 and TRBJ2-5; D is possibly TRBD2 (5 bases). The CDR3 length is 12 residues. Germline CDR1 and CDR2: ENHRY and SYGVKD. Trimming left V 3 bases short and J 4 bases short, with 6 bases between. For the CDR3, the DNA is TGTGCCATCAGTGATGAGGGAGAGACCCAGTACTTC. Amino acid sequence: CAISDEGETQYF.

V is TRBV6-5 and J is TRBJ1-2; a weak D match, TRBD1 (6 bases). V lost 2 bases to trimming and J lost 6 bases, with 10 bases between them. Germline V gives CDR1 MNHEY, CDR2 SVGAGI. The CDR3 covers 13 residues. This CDR3 reads CASSYRGGDGYTF. In DNA form, the CDR3 reads TGTGCCAGCAGTTACAGAGGGGGGGATGGCTACACCTTC.

To note about this clone: The junction differs from germline at one of its ends, possibly a read error. This sequence joins TRBV27 and TRBJ2-5; 7 bases are shared with TRBD1. The CDR3 totals 13 residues. Germline CDR1 MNHEY, CDR2 SMNVEV (reference sequence). CDR3 sequence: CASRGTAREAQYF. The CDR3 DNA follows: TGTGCCAGCAGGGGGACAGCGAGAGAGGCCCAGTACTTC.

CDR3 DNA: TGCGCCAGCAGCCTTGACAGTAATCAGCCCCAGCATTTT. Protein sequence: CASSLDSNQPQHF. J is TRBJ1-5 and V is TRBV10-1, with a possible D match to TRBD1 (5 bases). CDR3 length: 13 residues. Germline CDR1 is WNHNN and CDR2 is SYGVQD (reference sequence). Trimming removed 6 bases from V and 4 bases from J, with 10 bases in between.

In its sample, this clone was seen once. The chain links TRBV5-1 to TRBJ2-4; TRBD2 agrees at 8 bases. J lost 3 bases, V lost 2 bases, and 1 base had no gene match. The CDR3 is made up of 14 amino acids. The V gene's germline CDR1 is SGHRS and CDR2 YFSETQ. This chain's CDR3 is CASSFAGGKNIQYF. In DNA, the CDR3 is TGCGCCAGCAGCTTTGCGGGAGGCAAAAACATTCAGTACTTC.

The chain uses TRBV7-9 and TRBJ1-2; 7 bases are shared with TRBD1. V lost 6 bases, J lost 2 bases, and 6 bases stayed unmatched. There are 14 residues in the CDR3. Germline V CDR1 and CDR2: SEHNR, FQNEAQ (reference sequence). The chain's CDR3 is CASRRQGGNYGYTF. CDR3 in DNA: TGTGCCAGCAGACGACAGGGCGGAAACTATGGCTACACCTTC.

The V gene is TRBV7-9, the J gene TRBJ1-1, with TRBD1 as a possible D gene (6 bases). V was trimmed by 5 bases and J by 1 base, leaving 14 bases between them. The V gene's germline CDR1 is SEHNR and CDR2 FQNEAQ (reference sequence). The CDR3 length is 15 residues. The CDR3 sequence: CASSPWDTSNTEAFF. The CDR3 DNA follows: TGTGCCAGCAGCCCCTGGGACACCTCGAACACTGAAGCTTTCTTT.